This T cell receptor (beta chain) was captured by sequencing in a study of blood T cell repertoires in COVID-19 (dated by TCRdb to 2018 to 2021). Context from the whole study: Samples covering the acute and convalescent phases of COVID-19 were provided by collaborators in the United States, Italy and Spain. The material from the prospective study consisted of cDNA or gDNA derived from T cells, B-cell-depleted T cells, or PBMCs. The dataset comprised deeply sampled blood TCRbeta repertoires from subjects exposed to, actively infected with, or recovered from COVID-19. A freely available public database, intended as a resource for researchers studying the immune response to SARS-CoV-2, is where the repertoires were released. Samples were obtained from the ongoing ImmuneRACE study (first 160 participants) and from approximately 1,200 subjects provided by 6 global collaborators. The sample metadata nearly always contained a de-identified subject ID, COVID-19 status, age in years and sex. Where HLA class I and class II types were available, the types were taken from metadata supplied by the sample provider, not from assay-based typing. On the study overall, not on this receptor specifically: The amount of clinical and demographic metadata varied by source and participant and was provided uncurated.

TCRbeta CDR3 regions were amplified from genomic DNA using the immunoSEQ Assay, a bias-controlled multiplex PCR. The original methods were these. The number of nucleated cells in each sample was estimated by amplification of reference gene primers within the assay. To quantify the absolute abundance of each unique TCRbeta CDR3 rearrangement, sequence reads were collapsed and filtered. For each sample, productive Simpson clonality was calculated as the square root of Simpson's diversity index over productive rearrangements. TCRdb obtained this table from immuneACCESS and retained in-frame rearrangements with V and J assigned. These tables miss some clones; where compared with another copy, unresolved V genes account for less than half of the shortfall, and the remainder is unexplained. V, J and clone size are taken as reported in that table, and D and trimming were inferred from the DNA itself. A total of 150,000 to 200,000 clones appear in this sample, almost 85% of them only once. Of the sample, about 20% is held by the ten largest clones.

As regards this clone: Its antigen target is currently unknown. There are no base qualities to consult, and no much larger clone falls within one base.

Each collaborating institution followed its own protocols to collect whole blood in K2EDTA tubes. For TCRbeta analysis, collaborator samples were shipped as frozen whole blood, as isolated PBMCs, or as DNA extracted from either sample type. From the germline V gene, CDR1 is SGHAT and CDR2 is FQNNGV. The trim is 2 bases for V and 4 bases for J, with a gap of 15 bases between the germline ends. Measured from the cysteine to the phenylalanine, the CDR3 is 17 residues long. Only the CDR3 part of the read is kept: 51 bases, read in frame from the first base. The chain employs TRBV11-2 and TRBJ2-6, and the D gene may be TRBD1, 6 bases matching. This receptor was identified in an elderly woman with acute or convalescent COVID-19. Sequencing was done on a sample of peripheral blood. The CDR3 region has the sequence CASSLRSRQVGANVLTF. The DNA sequence follows: TGTGCCAGCAGCTTACGTTCTCGACAGGTCGGGGCCAACGTCCTGACTTTC.